This T cell receptor beta chain was recovered during a study of vaccination effects on CD4 cells after COVID-19. Study background: The median interval between the second dose and post-vaccine sampling was 72 days.

The table came from immunoSEQ multiplex PCR; TCRdb's copy has only in-frame clones and leaves some out. In the table there are some 25,000 clones, around four fifths of which are singletons. Regarding this clone: What it recognizes is unknown.

Expansion with viral peptide pools was applied to antigen-specific CD4+ T cells by the ViraFEST assay prior to sequencing. Scientists isolated CD4+ T cells after a roughly nine-day culture period ended. Participants got two doses of BNT162b2 or mRNA-1273 vaccine. Germline-derived CDR1 and CDR2 are MNHEY and SVGAGI. V was cut by 2 bases and J by 0 bases, with 7 bases left in between. The CDR3 is 15 residues long. V and J are TRBV6-5 and TRBJ2-2, with a weak D call TRBD1 (6 bases). This receptor was identified in a human donor who received a COVID-19 vaccine. The sample was CD4+ T cells from PBMCs cultured with HCoV-NL63 spike peptides, taken after COVID-19 vaccination. CDR3 sequence: CASSYRTANTGELFF. CDR3 coding DNA: TGTGCCAGCAGTTACCGGACAGCGAACACCGGGGAGCTGTTTTTT.